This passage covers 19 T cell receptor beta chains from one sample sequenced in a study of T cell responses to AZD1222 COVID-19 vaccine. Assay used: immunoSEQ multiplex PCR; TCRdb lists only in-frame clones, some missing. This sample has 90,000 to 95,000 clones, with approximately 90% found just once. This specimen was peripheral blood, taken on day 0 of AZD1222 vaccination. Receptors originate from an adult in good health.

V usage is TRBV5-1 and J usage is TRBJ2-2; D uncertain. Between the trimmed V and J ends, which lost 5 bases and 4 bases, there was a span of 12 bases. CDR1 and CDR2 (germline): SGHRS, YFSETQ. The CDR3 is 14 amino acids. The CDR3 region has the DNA TGCGCCAGCAGTGGCCCAGGAGTCACCGGGGAGCTGTTTTTT. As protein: CASSGPGVTGELFF.

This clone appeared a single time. This CDR3 is CAISEGGYNEQFF. The CDR3 DNA is TGTGCCATCAGTGAGGGTGGGTACAATGAGCAGTTCTTC. The chain joins TRBV10-3 to TRBJ2-1, with D uncertain. The CDR3 extends over 13 amino acids. V lost 2 bases to trimming and J lost 4 bases, with 6 bases between them. Germline lookup yields CDR1 ENHRY and CDR2 SYGVKD.

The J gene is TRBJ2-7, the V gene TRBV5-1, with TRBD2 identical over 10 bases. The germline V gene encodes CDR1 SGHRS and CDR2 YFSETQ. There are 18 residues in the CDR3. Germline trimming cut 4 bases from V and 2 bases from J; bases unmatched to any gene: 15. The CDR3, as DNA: TGCGCCAGCAGCCCGGGGGATCTCCTAGCGGGAGTTACCTACGAGCAGTACTTC. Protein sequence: CASSPGDLLAGVTYEQYF.

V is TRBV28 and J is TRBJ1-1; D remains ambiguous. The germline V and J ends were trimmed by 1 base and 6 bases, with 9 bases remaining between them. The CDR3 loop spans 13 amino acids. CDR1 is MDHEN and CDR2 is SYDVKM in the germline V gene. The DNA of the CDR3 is TGTGCCAGCAGTTTATCGGTTAGCTCTGAAGCTTTCTTT. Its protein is CASSLSVSSEAFF.

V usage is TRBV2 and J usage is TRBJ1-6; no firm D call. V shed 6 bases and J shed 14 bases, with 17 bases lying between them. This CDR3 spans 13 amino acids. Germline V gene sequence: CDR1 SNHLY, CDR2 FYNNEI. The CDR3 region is CASRTPRVLALHF. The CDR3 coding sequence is TGTGCCAGCAGGACCCCGCGGGTACTGGCCCTCCACTTT. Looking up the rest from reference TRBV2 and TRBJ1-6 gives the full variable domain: EPEVTQTPSHQVTQMGQEVILRCVPISNHLYFYWYRQILGQKVEFLVSFYNNEISEKSEIFDDQFSVERPDGSNFTLKIRSTKLEDSAMYFCASRTPRVLALHFGNGTRLTVT.

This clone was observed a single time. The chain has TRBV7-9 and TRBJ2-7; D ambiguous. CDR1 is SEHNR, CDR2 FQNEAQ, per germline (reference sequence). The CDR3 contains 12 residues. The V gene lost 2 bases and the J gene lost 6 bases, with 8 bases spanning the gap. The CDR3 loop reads CASSLTRGEQYF. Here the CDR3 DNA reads TGTGCCAGCAGCTTAACCCGAGGCGAGCAGTACTTC.

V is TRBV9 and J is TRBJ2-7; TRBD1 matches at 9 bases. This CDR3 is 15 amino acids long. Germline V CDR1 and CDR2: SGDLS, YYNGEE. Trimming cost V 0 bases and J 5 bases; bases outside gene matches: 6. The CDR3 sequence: CASSVAGRTGDEQYF. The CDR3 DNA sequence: TGTGCCAGCAGCGTAGCTGGGCGGACAGGGGACGAGCAGTACTTC. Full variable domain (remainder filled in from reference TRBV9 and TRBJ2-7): DSGVTQTPKHLITATGQRVTLRCSPRSGDLSVYWYQQSLDQGLQFLIQYYNGEERAKGNILERFSAQQFPDLHSELNLSSLELGDSALYFCASSVAGRTGDEQYFGPGTRLTVT.

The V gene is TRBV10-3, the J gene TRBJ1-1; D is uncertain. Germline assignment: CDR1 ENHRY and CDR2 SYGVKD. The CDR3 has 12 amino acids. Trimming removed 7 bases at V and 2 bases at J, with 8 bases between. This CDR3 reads CAIKAGNTEAFF. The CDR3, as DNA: TGTGCCATCAAGGCGGGAAACACTGAAGCTTTCTTT.

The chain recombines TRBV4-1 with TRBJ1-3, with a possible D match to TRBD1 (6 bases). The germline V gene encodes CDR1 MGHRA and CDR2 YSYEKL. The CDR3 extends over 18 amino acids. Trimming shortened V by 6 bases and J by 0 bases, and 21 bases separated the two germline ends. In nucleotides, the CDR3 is TGCGCCAGCAGTTTCTTCGAACCAGGGGCAAACTCTGGAAACACCATATATTTT. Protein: CASSFFEPGANSGNTIYF.

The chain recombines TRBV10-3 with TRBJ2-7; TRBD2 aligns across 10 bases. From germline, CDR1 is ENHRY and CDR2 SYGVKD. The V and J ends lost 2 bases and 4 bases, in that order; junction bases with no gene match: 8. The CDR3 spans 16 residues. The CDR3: CAISEGEREGHYEQYF. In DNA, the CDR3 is TGTGCCATCAGTGAGGGGGAGCGGGAGGGCCATTACGAGCAGTACTTC.

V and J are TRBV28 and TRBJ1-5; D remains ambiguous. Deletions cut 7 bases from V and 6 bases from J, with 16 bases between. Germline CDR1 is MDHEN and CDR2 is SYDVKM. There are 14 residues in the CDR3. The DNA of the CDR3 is TGTGCCAGCATCAAAGGAGATAGCCCTCAGCCCCAGCATTTT. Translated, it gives CASIKGDSPQPQHF.

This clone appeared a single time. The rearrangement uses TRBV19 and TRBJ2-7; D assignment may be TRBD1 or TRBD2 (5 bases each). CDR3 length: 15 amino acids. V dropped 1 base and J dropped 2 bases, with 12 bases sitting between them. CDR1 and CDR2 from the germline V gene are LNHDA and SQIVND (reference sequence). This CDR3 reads CASSIAGTETYEQYF. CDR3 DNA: TGTGCCAGTAGTATAGCTGGGACGGAGACCTACGAGCAGTACTTC.

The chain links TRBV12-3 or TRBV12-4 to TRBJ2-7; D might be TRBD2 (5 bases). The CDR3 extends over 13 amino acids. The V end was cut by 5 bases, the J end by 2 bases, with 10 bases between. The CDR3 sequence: CASSPTGTYEQYF. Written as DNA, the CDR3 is TGTGCCAGCAGTCCCACGGGAACCTACGAGCAGTACTTC.

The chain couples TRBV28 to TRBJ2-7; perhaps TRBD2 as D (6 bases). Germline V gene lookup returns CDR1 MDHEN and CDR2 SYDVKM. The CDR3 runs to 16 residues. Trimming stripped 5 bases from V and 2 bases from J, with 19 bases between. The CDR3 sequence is CASSVGGRANTYEQYF. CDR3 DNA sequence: TGTGCCAGCAGTGTCGGGGGAAGAGCGAACACCTACGAGCAGTACTTC.

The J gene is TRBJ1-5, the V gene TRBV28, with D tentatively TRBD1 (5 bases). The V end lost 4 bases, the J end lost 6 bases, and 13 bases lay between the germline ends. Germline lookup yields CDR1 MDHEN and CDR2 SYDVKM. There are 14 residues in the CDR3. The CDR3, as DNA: TGTGCCAGCAGTTCCCCAGGGTTGGTTCAGCCCCAGCATTTT. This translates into CASSSPGLVQPQHF. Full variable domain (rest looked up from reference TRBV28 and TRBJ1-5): DVKVTQSSRYLVKRTGEKVFLECVQDMDHENMFWYRQDPGLGLRLIYFSYDVKMKEKGDIPEGYSVSREKKERFSLILESASTNQTSMYLCASSSPGLVQPQHFGDGTRLSIL.

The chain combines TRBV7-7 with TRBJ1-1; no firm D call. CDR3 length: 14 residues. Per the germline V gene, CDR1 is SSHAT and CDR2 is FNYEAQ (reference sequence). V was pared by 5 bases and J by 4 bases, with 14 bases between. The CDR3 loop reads CASSPVMGSTEAFF. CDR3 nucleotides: TGTGCCAGCAGCCCCGTAATGGGGTCCACTGAAGCTTTCTTT.

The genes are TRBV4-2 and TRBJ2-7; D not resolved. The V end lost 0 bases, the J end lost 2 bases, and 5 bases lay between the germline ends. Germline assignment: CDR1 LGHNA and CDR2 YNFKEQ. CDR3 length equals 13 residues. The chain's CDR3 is CASSQEETYEQYF. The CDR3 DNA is TGTGCCAGCAGCCAAGAGGAAACCTACGAGCAGTACTTC.

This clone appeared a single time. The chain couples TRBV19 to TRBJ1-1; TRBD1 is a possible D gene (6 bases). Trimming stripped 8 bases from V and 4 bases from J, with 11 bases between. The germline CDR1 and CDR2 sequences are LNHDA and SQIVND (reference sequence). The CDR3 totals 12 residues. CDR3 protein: CASGEGGTEAFF. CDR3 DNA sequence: TGTGCCAGTGGAGAGGGGGGCACTGAAGCTTTCTTT.

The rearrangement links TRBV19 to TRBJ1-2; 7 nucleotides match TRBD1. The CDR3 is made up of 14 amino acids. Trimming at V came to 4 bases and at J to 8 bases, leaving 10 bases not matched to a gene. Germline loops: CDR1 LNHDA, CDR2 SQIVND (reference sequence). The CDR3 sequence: CASSRTGTDLGYTF. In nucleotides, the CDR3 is TGTGCCAGTAGTAGGACCGGGACAGACCTCGGCTACACCTTC. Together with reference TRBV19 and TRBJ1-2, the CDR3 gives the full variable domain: DGGITQSPKYLFRKEGQNVTLSCEQNLNHDAMYWYRQDPGQGLRLIYYSQIVNDFQKGDIAEGYSVSREKKESFPLTVTSAQKNPTAFYLCASSRTGTDLGYTFGSGTRLTVV.